This TCR beta chain is from a study of blood T cell repertoires in COVID-19 (dated by TCRdb to 2019 to 2021). Regarding the complete study: Collaborator samples came from the United States, Italy and Spain and covered acute and convalescent phases of COVID-19. Sample metadata almost always included a de-identified subject ID, COVID-19 status, age in years and sex. Where HLA class I and class II types were available, the types were taken from metadata supplied by the sample provider, not from assay-based typing. The repertoires were released in a freely available public database intended as a resource for research on the immune response to SARS-CoV-2. The material from the prospective study consisted of cDNA or gDNA derived from T cells, B-cell-depleted T cells, or PBMCs. Samples were obtained from the ongoing ImmuneRACE study (first 160 participants) and from some 1,300 subjects provided by 6 global collaborators. Subjects who had been exposed to COVID-19, were actively infected with it, or had recovered from it provided the deeply sampled blood TCRbeta repertoires that made up the dataset. Beyond this particular receptor, the publication reports: The amount of clinical and demographic metadata varied by source and participant and was provided uncurated.

Samples from volunteer blood donors who had recovered from COVID-19 were contributed by a second Seattle source. Collaborating institutions collected whole blood in K2EDTA tubes following their own protocols. For TCRbeta analysis, collaborators shipped samples as frozen whole blood, isolated PBMCs, or DNA extracted from either of those sample types. Worth noting for this clone: Its antigen specificity is not known. Per-base qualities were not stored, and no clone one base away is much larger.

TCRbeta CDR3 regions were amplified from genomic DNA by means of the immunoSEQ Assay, a bias-controlled multiplex PCR. Turning to the authors' computational methods: Within the assay, amplification of reference gene primers was used to estimate how many nucleated cells each sample contained. To quantify the absolute abundance of each unique TCRbeta CDR3 rearrangement, sequence reads were collapsed and filtered. Productive Simpson clonality was computed per sample as the square root of Simpson's diversity index over productive rearrangements. Imported from immuneACCESS, the table was reduced by TCRdb to in-frame sequences with V and J called. These copies leave out some clones; in studies compared against another copy, an unresolved V gene accounts for under half, and the cause of the remainder is not known. Clonal size and the V and J genes are those of that table, whereas D and trimming came from the DNA. The sample has hundreds of thousands of clones on record, about 80% of them singletons. The ten largest clones add up to around a tenth of the sample.

CDR1 and CDR2, per the germline V gene, are KGHSH and LQKENI. A distance of 6 bases separates the germline ends of V and J, which lose 6 bases and 0 bases respectively. The CDR3 goes from the cysteine to the phenylalanine over 13 residues. The retained sequence is limited to the CDR3, 39 bases, with the frame set at the first base. Sample: peripheral blood. The chain links TRBV18 with TRBJ2-1, with TRBD2 as a weak D call on 5 bases. The TCR originated in a woman aged 50 to 65 who had recovered from COVID-19. The DNA is TGTGCCAGCTCGAGCGGCTCCTACAATGAGCAGTTCTTC. Its translation is CASSSGSYNEQFF.